This T cell receptor beta chain is drawn from a study of early T cells in non-severe SARS-CoV-2 infection. Study details: Whole-blood bulk RNA, unsorted, was sequenced, and chains were unpaired.

This clonotype has ten or more counts. Its antigen is not identified. The CDR3 extends over 13 amino acids. CDR1 and CDR2 from the germline V gene are SGHVS and FNYEAQ. The V gene lost 4 bases and the J gene lost 1 base, with 6 bases spanning the gap. Broader study findings: The matching step, a VDJdb search, favored anti-spike CD8 responses and missed private and CD4 specificities.

Each single cDNA molecule received a unique molecular identifier. TCRdb used MiXCR to reprocess the 5' RACE reads, holding one entry per CDR3 protein. Among 32,000 or so distinct CDR3 sequences listed, around 6% were seen once. This clonotype originated in an adult who was a healthcare worker with PCR-confirmed SARS-CoV-2 infection or an uninfected control (not recorded which). The chain recombines TRBV7-6 with TRBJ2-3, with D tentatively TRBD2 (6 bases). The sequencing sample was made of whole blood. The CDR3: CASSSGGTDTQYF. As DNA, the CDR3 is TGTGCCAGCAGCTCGGGGGGCACAGATACGCAGTATTTT.